What follows are 27 T cell receptor beta chains derived from one specimen sequenced in a study of cytomegalovirus exposure and HLA in healthy donors (dated by TCRdb to 2016 to 2017). The library was built by means of the immunoSEQ multiplex PCR assay. The multiplex PCR relied on a mix of 60 forward primers for TCR Vbeta segments and 13 reverse primers for TCR Jbeta segments. Held by TCRdb, this immuneACCESS table contains in-frame sequences only and omits some clones. Under half of the omission traces to an unresolved V gene where checked; the cause of the rest is unknown. This sample has over 150,000 clones in its table, and 77% of those were observed once. Approximately 3.7% of the sample is held by the ten biggest clonotypes. The source material was PBMCs. These receptors were obtained from a woman aged 55-70 years in good health and CMV-seropositive.

The genes are TRBV7-3 and TRBJ2-1; the match to TRBD2 covers 8 bases. Germline V CDR1 and CDR2: SGHTA, FQGTGA. The CDR3 has 15 residues. V shed 7 bases, J shed 5 bases, and the junction held 10 bases outside the gene matches. The chain's CDR3 is CASTAGGASNNEQFF. The CDR3 DNA follows: TGTGCCAGCACCGCCGGGGGGGCTTCGAACAATGAGCAGTTCTTC.

This clone was seen a handful of times. The chain has TRBV7-9 and TRBJ2-7, with D perhaps matching TRBD1 (5 bases). V dropped 5 bases and J dropped 0 bases, with 17 bases sitting between them. The CDR3 runs to 16 residues. CDR1 and CDR2 from the germline V gene are SEHNR and FQNEAQ (reference sequence). CDR3 nucleotides: TGTGCCAGCAGCAATATTGTCAGGGTTCTCTCCTACGAGCAGTACTTC. Amino acids: CASSNIVRVLSYEQYF.

This clone has a single count. J is TRBJ2-1 and V is TRBV6-1; 10 positions agree with TRBD1. The V gene's germline CDR1 is MNHNS and CDR2 SASEGT. V lost 4 bases and J lost 6; bases outside the gene matches: 9. This CDR3 region has 16 residues. In nucleotides, the CDR3 is TGTGCCAGCAGTGGGGGCGGGACAGGGGTCCTCAATGAGCAGTTCTTC. As protein: CASSGGGTGVLNEQFF.

In this sample, this clone turned up once. The V call is TRBV6-4, the J call TRBJ1-2; 9 nucleotides agree with TRBD1. This CDR3 contains 14 residues. Germline lookup yields CDR1 MRHNA and CDR2 SNTAGT. Trimming took 5 bases from V and 4 from J; bases not matched to a gene: 5. The CDR3 spells CASSPGQGLYGYTF. The CDR3 DNA reads TGTGCCAGCAGTCCGGGACAGGGCCTCTATGGCTACACCTTC.

The genes are TRBV11-2 and TRBJ2-7, with 7 bases that match TRBD2. This CDR3 region has 15 residues. Germline-derived CDR1 and CDR2 are SGHAT and FQNNGV. The trim removed 0 bases at V and 0 bases at J, leaving 2 bases unmatched. CDR3 residues: CASSLEASGSYEQYF. DNA for the CDR3: TGTGCCAGCAGCTTAGAGGCTAGCGGCTCCTACGAGCAGTACTTC.

V and J are TRBV7-3 and TRBJ2-5; 7 bases map to TRBD2. The CDR3 covers 14 residues. Germline CDR1 reads SGHTA; CDR2 reads FQGTGA. After removal of 5 bases from V and 2 bases from J, the junction contained 5 bases not matched to a gene. The DNA of the CDR3 is TGTGCCAGCAGCCCAGGGACTAATCAAGAGACCCAGTACTTC. It specifies CASSPGTNQETQYF.

The rearrangement uses TRBV5-1 and TRBJ1-1, with D uncertain. Trimming cost V 0 bases and J 8 bases, with 11 bases left between them. Germline V CDR1 and CDR2: SGHRS, YFSETQ. CDR3 length: 13 residues. The CDR3 sequence: CASSLDSIDEAFF. The CDR3 nucleotides read TGCGCCAGCAGCTTGGATAGCATAGACGAAGCTTTCTTT. Complete variable domain (other parts from reference TRBV5-1 and TRBJ1-1): KAGVTQTPRYLIKTRGQQVTLSCSPISGHRSVSWYQQTPGQGLQFLFEYFSETQRNKGNFPGRFSGRQFSNSRSEMNVSTLELGDSALYLCASSLDSIDEAFFGQGTRLTVV.

This chain joins TRBV2 and TRBJ1-1; D is unresolved. CDR3 length equals 15 residues. The ends were cut back, 4 bases at V and 1 base at J, with 13 bases in the middle. CDR1 is SNHLY, CDR2 FYNNEI, per germline. CDR3 sequence reads: CASSVFLGRNTEAFF. Written as DNA, the CDR3 is TGTGCCAGCAGTGTTTTTTTGGGGAGGAACACTGAAGCTTTCTTT.

The CDR3 protein is CASSAGPRGSEQYF. The CDR3 DNA reads as TGTGCCAGCAGCGCGGGACCGCGTGGATCCGAGCAGTACTTC. The chain employs TRBV5-4 and TRBJ2-7; D may be TRBD2 (6 bases). The CDR3 is made up of 14 amino acids. Trimming cost V 4 bases and J 6 bases, with 17 bases left between them. Germline loops: CDR1 SGHNT, CDR2 YYREEE (reference sequence).

The chain joins TRBV18 to TRBJ1-2, with D unresolved. V lost 1 base and J 5 bases, leaving 11 bases between the germline ends. The CDR3 consists of 14 residues. The germline V gene has CDR1 KGHSH and CDR2 LQKENI. The CDR3 coding sequence is TGTGCCAGCTCACCACGCGGTCAGCCATATGGCTACACCTTC. This gives the protein CASSPRGQPYGYTF.

The chain employs TRBV5-4 and TRBJ2-7, with 8 bases that match TRBD1. Germline V gene data show CDR1 as SGHNT and CDR2 as YYREEE (reference sequence). V lost 4 bases to trimming and J lost 1 base; unmatched junction nucleotides: 4. The CDR3 has 14 residues. The CDR3: CASSPGGRSYEQYF. DNA for the CDR3: TGTGCCAGCAGCCCAGGGGGCAGGTCCTACGAGCAGTACTTC.

The chain has TRBV9 and TRBJ2-6; TRBD1 might be the D (6 bases). The CDR3 totals 17 residues. Trimming removed 0 bases at V and 2 bases at J, with 12 bases between. Germline V gives CDR1 SGDLS, CDR2 YYNGEE. CDR3 residues: CASSVGRGVAGANVLTF. CDR3 DNA sequence: TGTGCCAGCAGCGTAGGCAGGGGAGTGGCTGGGGCCAACGTCCTGACTTTC.

The V gene is TRBV9, the J gene TRBJ2-2; 8 bases fit TRBD1. The junction had 10 bases not matched to a gene; V was cut back by 3 bases and J by 3 bases. The CDR3 is 17 residues long. From germline, CDR1 is SGDLS and CDR2 YYNGEE. CDR3 sequence reads: CASSGRRGQAYTGELFF. CDR3 coding DNA: TGTGCCAGCAGCGGCCGCCGGGGACAGGCCTACACCGGGGAGCTGTTTTTT.

The rearrangement uses TRBV18 and TRBJ2-1; TRBD2 matches at 12 bases. The V gene's germline CDR1 is KGHSH and CDR2 LQKENI. The CDR3 contains 18 residues. With V trimmed by 0 bases and J by 0 bases, 3 bases remained unmatched. CDR3 coding DNA: TGTGCCAGCTCACCACCGGGACTAGCGGGTTCCTCCTACAATGAGCAGTTCTTC. Encoded protein: CASSPPGLAGSSYNEQFF.

The gene calls are TRBV5-3 and TRBJ1-5, with TRBD1 identical over 7 bases. TRBV5-3 is flagged as an ORF with uncertain function. There are 15 residues in the CDR3. J lost 3 bases, V lost 1 base, and 4 bases had no gene match. The CDR3 coding sequence is TGTGCCAGAAGCTTGCAACAGGGGAACAATCAGCCCCAGCATTTT. The encoded protein is CARSLQQGNNQPQHF.

V and J are TRBV18 and TRBJ2-5, with 9 bases aligning to TRBD2. Near its end, the DNA agrees better with TRBJ2-7, so the J call may be wrong. Germline V lookup: CDR1 KGHSH, CDR2 LQKENI. The CDR3 is 17 residues long. CDR3: CASSPPKRTSASYEQYF. CDR3 coding DNA: TGTGCCAGCTCACCACCGAAGAGGACTAGCGCCTCCTACGAGCAGTACTTC.

The genes are TRBV7-2 and TRBJ2-4; 11 bases are shared with TRBD2. The CDR3 is 14 residues long. With V trimmed by 5 bases and J by 6 bases, 3 bases remained unmatched. Germline CDR1 is SGHTA and CDR2 is FQGNSA. CDR3 nucleotides: TGTGCCAGCAGCGGCCTAGCGGGGGGAAACATTCAGTACTTC. Its protein is CASSGLAGGNIQYF.

The rearrangement uses TRBV18 and TRBJ1-5; 7 bases fit TRBD1. V dropped 6 bases and J dropped 7; count of bases not matched to a gene: 9. From germline, CDR1 is KGHSH and CDR2 LQKENI. This CDR3 has 14 residues. The CDR3 spells CASSPGQVGQPQHF. The CDR3 coding sequence is TGTGCCAGCTCGCCCGGACAGGTTGGGCAGCCCCAGCATTTT.

The V call is TRBV15, the J call TRBJ2-3; 9 positions match TRBD1. From germline, CDR1 is LNHNV and CDR2 YYDKDF (reference sequence). The CDR3 contains 14 residues. V dropped 2 bases and J dropped 4; count of bases not matched to a gene: 1. The CDR3 coding sequence is TGTGCCACCAGCAGAACAGGGGGCGCAGATACGCAGTATTTT. Translation: CATSRTGGADTQYF. Variable domain in full (rest from reference TRBV15 and TRBJ2-3): DAMVIQNPRYQVTQFGKPVTLSCSQTLNHNVMYWYQQKSSQAPKLLFHYYDKDFNNEADTPDNFQSRRPNTSFCFLDIRSPGLGDTAMYLCATSRTGGADTQYFGPGTRLTVL.

The chain is built from TRBV9 and TRBJ2-5; perhaps TRBD1 as D (7 bases). The germline V gene encodes CDR1 SGDLS and CDR2 YYNGEE. CDR3 length equals 16 residues. V shed 4 bases and J shed 5 bases, with 21 bases lying between them. Here the CDR3 reads CASSTRQGGRSETQYF. DNA for the CDR3: TGTGCCAGCAGCACCCGACAGGGAGGAAGGTCGGAGACCCAGTACTTC.

The V gene is TRBV9, the J gene TRBJ1-2, with TRBD1 identical over 8 bases. Germline-derived CDR1 and CDR2 are SGDLS and YYNGEE. Trimming took 0 bases from V and 7 from J; bases not matched to a gene: 2. The CDR3 extends over 13 amino acids. As DNA, the CDR3 is TGTGCCAGCAGCGTAGCAGGGGGCCCTGGCTACACCTTC. Its protein is CASSVAGGPGYTF.

With regard to this clone: The germline gene is not matched at one end of the junction; a read error may be the cause. V gene TRBV28 combines with J gene TRBJ2-6, with D perhaps TRBD1 (5 bases). The CDR3 sequence is 16 residues long. Germline CDR1 is MDHEN and CDR2 is SYDVKM. The CDR3 reads CASSPRQFSGANGLTF. The CDR3 DNA reads as TGTGCCAGCAGTCCGAGACAGTTCTCTGGGGCCAACGGCCTGACTTTC.

V is TRBV4-1 and J is TRBJ2-7, with 7 bases aligning to TRBD2. The ends lost 1 base at V and 2 bases at J; junction bases unmatched: 14. This CDR3 is 18 amino acids long. CDR1 MGHRA and CDR2 YSYEKL come from the germline V gene. CDR3 sequence (DNA): TGCGCCAGCAGCCAAGTTCCCTTGGTAGCGGGCCTCCCCTACGAGCAGTACTTC. Protein sequence: CASSQVPLVAGLPYEQYF.

This chain joins TRBV7-9 and TRBJ2-7, with 7 bases aligning to TRBD1. The CDR3 consists of 13 residues. CDR1 is SEHNR, CDR2 FQNEAQ, per germline (reference sequence). V dropped 4 bases and J dropped 2; count of bases not matched to a gene: 2. For the CDR3, the DNA is TGTGCCAGCAGCTGGACAGGACCCTACGAGCAGTACTTC. Residues: CASSWTGPYEQYF. The whole variable domain, remainder taken from reference TRBV7-9 and TRBJ2-7, is DTGVSQNPRHKITKRGQNVTFRCDPISEHNRLYWYRQTLGQGPEFLTYFQNEAQLEKSRLLSDRFSAERPKGSFSTLEIQRTEQGDSAMYLCASSWTGPYEQYFGPGTRLTVT.

This clone has just a few counts. The chain links TRBV7-9 to TRBJ1-2, with D tentatively TRBD1 (6 bases). The germline V gene has CDR1 SEHNR and CDR2 FQNEAQ (reference sequence). Trimming cost V 5 bases and J 4 bases, with 11 bases left between them. This CDR3 is built from 13 residues. The CDR3 here is CASSPGAGYGYTF. The CDR3 DNA sequence: TGTGCCAGCAGCCCAGGGGCTGGCTATGGCTACACCTTC.

The chain carries TRBV10-3 and TRBJ1-4; the match to TRBD1 covers 7 bases. The V and J ends lost 0 bases and 3 bases, in that order; junction bases with no gene match: 1. CDR3 length: 15 amino acids. Germline values: CDR1 ENHRY, CDR2 SYGVKD. The CDR3, as DNA: TGTGCCATCAGTGAGTCCGGGACAGCTAATGAAAAACTGTTTTTT. This codes for CAISESGTANEKLFF.

The genes are TRBV9 and TRBJ2-7; 10 nucleotides agree with TRBD1. Trimming cost V 3 bases and J 2 bases; bases outside gene matches: 5. This CDR3 has 15 residues. The germline gives CDR1 SGDLS, CDR2 YYNGEE. DNA for the CDR3: TGTGCCAGCAGCGCCGGGACAGGGGCTCCCTACGAGCAGTACTTC. Residues: CASSAGTGAPYEQYF.